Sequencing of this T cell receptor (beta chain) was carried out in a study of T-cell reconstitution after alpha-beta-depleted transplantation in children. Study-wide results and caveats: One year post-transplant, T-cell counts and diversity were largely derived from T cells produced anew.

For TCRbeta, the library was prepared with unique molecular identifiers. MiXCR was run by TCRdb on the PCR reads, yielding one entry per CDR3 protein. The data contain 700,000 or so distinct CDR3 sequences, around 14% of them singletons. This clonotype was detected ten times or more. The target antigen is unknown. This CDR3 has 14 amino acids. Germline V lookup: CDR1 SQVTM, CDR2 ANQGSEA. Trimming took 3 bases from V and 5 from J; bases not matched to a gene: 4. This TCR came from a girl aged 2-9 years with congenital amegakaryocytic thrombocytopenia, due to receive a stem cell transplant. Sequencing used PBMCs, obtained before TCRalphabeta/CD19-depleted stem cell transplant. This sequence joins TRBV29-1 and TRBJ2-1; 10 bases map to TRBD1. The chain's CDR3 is CSVDGTGDHNEQFF. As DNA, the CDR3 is TGCAGCGTTGATGGGACAGGGGATCACAATGAGCAGTTCTTC.